What follows is one T cell receptor beta chain and its context. Which antigen it targets is not known. Within one base of it there is no much larger clone, and no base qualities were kept. The sample belongs to a study of cytomegalovirus exposure and HLA in healthy donors (dated by TCRdb to 2016 to 2017). In terms of the full investigation: An earlier analysis of approximately 590 of the donors reported approximately 300 Gb of sequence data and 120 million or so unique TCR beta sequences from 150 million to 200 million T cells. An early release that covered about 600 HLA-typed donors contained 300 to 350 gigabases of sequencing data and 85 million to 100 million unique TCR sequences. Among the roughly 370 genotyped donors, 75% to 90% belonged to the genetic ancestry cluster associated with self-reported Caucasian donors. The aim of the study was to test whether cataloging public T cell receptors could identify signatures of past pathogen exposure. The study used immunosequencing to profile the T cell repertoires of hundreds of subjects and linked those repertoires to cytomegalovirus serostatus. In addition to the first cohort of 666 subjects, a separate validation cohort of 120 different subjects was used. The study combined high-throughput TCR immunosequencing, statistical association of individual TCRs with disease status, and machine learning to predict cytomegalovirus infection status. A later analysis re-examined previously published TCR beta repertoires from about 700 donors and added high-resolution HLA genotyping to investigate patterns of TCR occurrence. Rather than using new phenotypic data, the later analysis identified candidate immune exposures from TCR beta sequences and from how often those sequences occurred across donors. An earlier analysis of some 600 of the donors applied high-throughput TCR beta sequencing to assess whether each TCR beta V gene segment acted as functional or pseudogenic. Alongside the repertoire data, information on donor age, sex, ethnicity and CMV serostatus was compiled. A later genetic analysis used genome-wide SNP genotypes for 398 of the 666 donors, treating that subset as a discovery cohort. Every discovery cohort repertoire had been produced on one sequencing platform. Class I and class II HLA loci were covered by the typing at four-digit resolution. Typing coverage differed by locus: A, B, C, DRB1 and DQB1 were typed in about 620-630 donors, DQA1 in 522, DPA1 in 600 to 610, and DPB1 in approximately 450. Five DR-DQ haplotypes were treated as single units for association and clustering because of strong linkage in the cohort. On average, roughly 200,000 unique TCR beta nucleotide sequences were sequenced per donor among some 420 genotyped donors of the cohort, with roughly 19% of those sequences being non-productive. On the study overall, not on this receptor specifically: In vitro tests confirmed that a few of the cytomegalovirus-associated TCR beta chains recognize cytomegalovirus antigens. Because the 87-base-pair reads could not distinguish some IMGT-functional V segments, including TRBV6-2 and TRBV6-3, those segments were excluded. A cluster of highly shared sequence variants was judged likely to be a technical artifact of the sequencing pipeline. Broadly in line with IMGT annotations, most TCR beta V segments showed up in productive rearrangements about 90% or about 30% of the time in an earlier analysis of 587 of the donors. An association between a missense DCLRE1C variant and V-gene and J-gene trimming of TCR beta chains was found in a later genetic analysis and replicated in an independent cohort. Presence/absence analyses assumed roughly uniform sequencing depth across donors, an assumption that may not hold. Assigning TCR associations to individual alleles was difficult when HLA alleles, especially DR and DQ, strongly co-occurred. In a later analysis, several top co-occurrence clusters were reported to appear linked to parvovirus B19, influenza, CMV and Epstein-Barr virus. Because some donors lacked HLA typing at each locus, the association tests relied only on the typed subset. In a later analysis, HLA-associated TCR beta chains were found to be more clonally expanded and to have lower generation probabilities than equally common non-associated chains. Correlated functional status among segregating V segments might be attributable to linkage disequilibrium, but an unknown experimental factor could not be ruled out. According to a later genetic analysis, donors in an Asian-associated ancestry cluster had fewer N-insertions in productive TCRs than the roughly 670-donor mean. Immune exposure information for the cohort was limited to CMV serostatus. The authors suggested that the approach could potentially be extended to other disease states and immunological phenotypes. This cohort had only TCR beta chains sequenced, and the lack of alpha or paired-chain data limited which features could be detected. In the study, 150 to 200 TCR beta chains were listed as associated with cytomegalovirus. While some public TCRs were present in many individuals, most TCR sequences turned up only very rarely across donors. In both the original and validation cohorts, the classifier was reported to diagnose cytomegalovirus status with high specificity and sensitivity. About 17 rarely observed V segments, including chromosome 9 orphons, were excluded from the earlier analysis of some 590 of the donors because counts were too low. A further reported finding was that TCR beta sequences accurately predicted the HLA-A and HLA-B alleles for most subjects in the first cohort. A later analysis found that most CMV-associated TCR beta chains appeared HLA-restricted, with HLA associations seemingly driven largely by CMV exposure. According to a later analysis, TCR association rates differed among HLA loci, with DRB1 alleles showing the most associated TCRs and HLA-C alleles showing the fewest. In a later analysis, about 17,000 TCR beta sequences were associated with specific HLA alleles at a false discovery rate of 0.05.

Library creation used the immunoSEQ multiplex PCR assay. The multiplex PCR relied on a mix of 60 forward primers for TCR Vbeta segments and 13 reverse primers for TCR Jbeta segments. Amplification of the CDR3 region of rearranged TCR beta genes was performed with a multiplex PCR assay on genomic DNA. The amplified TCR beta libraries were sequenced on the Illumina HiSeq System as 87-base-pair reads. The source study handled its data this way. Across the 670 or so repertoires, a later analysis counted tens of millions of unique TCR beta chains, about 10 million of which were shared by at least two donors. A nearest-neighbor algorithm error-corrected the raw reads and collapsed the reads into unique sequences, merging closely related sequences to remove PCR and sequencing errors. Alignment of CDR3 sequences to IMGT reference sequences was used to assign V, D and J gene segments. Each retained sequence needed at least a six-nucleotide match to both a V gene segment and a J gene segment. Rearrangements were classified as productive when the CDR3 lacked stop codons and remained in frame with V and J, and all other rearrangements were classified as non-productive. CDR3 was defined by IMGT convention, running from the second conserved V-encoded cysteine to the conserved J-encoded phenylalanine. In an earlier analysis of around 570 of the donors, sequences lacking an unambiguous match to a single V gene segment were excluded. An earlier analysis of about 600 of the donors called V segments functional above 56.7% productive rearrangements and segregating when the between-donor standard deviation exceeded 5%. To diagnose cytomegalovirus status from the catalog of TCR beta chain sequences, a statistical classification framework was built. V and J gene assignment, in a later analysis, came from comparing TCR nucleotide sequences with IMGT/GENE-DB human TR gene sequences. In a later analysis, CDR3 sequences and most-parsimonious VDJ recombination scenarios were assigned using the TCRdist pipeline. In a later analysis, each TCR beta chain was defined by its CDR3 amino acid sequence together with its V-gene family, and reads lacking a unique V-gene family were excluded. As a way to deal with suspected cross-contamination and a sequencing artifact, a later analysis dropped roughly 600 nucleotide sequences that were highly shared and had low generation probability. In a later analysis, a clonal expansion index was calculated for each public chain from normalized within-repertoire ranks of inferred template counts. In a later analysis, generation probabilities were computed using a VDJ recombination model fitted to out-of-frame rearrangements, and the results were checked against IGoR. A later analysis scored TCR-TCR, TCR-HLA and TCR-CMV co-occurrence with hypergeometric tests, applying a repertoire-size bias correction to TCR pairs. In a later analysis, false discovery rates were estimated by permuting HLA or CMV assignments 20 times. A later analysis grouped co-occurring TCRs with DBSCAN, adding TCRdist sequence similarity when clustering within HLA-allele-positive subsets. For co-occurrence clustering, repertoires with fewer than 30,000 or more than 120,000 public chains were excluded, along with five repertoires with anomalous nucleotide sharing. Imported from immuneACCESS, the table was reduced by TCRdb to in-frame sequences with V and J called. These copies leave out some clones; in studies compared against another copy, an unresolved V gene accounts for under half, and the cause of the remainder is not known. V and J calls plus clone size are reproduced from that table; the DNA served to infer D and trimming. The sample table records over 200,000 clones; approximately 82% of these occur just once. Jointly, the top ten make up over 0.5% of the sample.

Trimmed from V: 3 bases; trimmed from J: 6 bases; junction bases lacking a gene match: 9. From the cysteine up to the phenylalanine, the CDR3 has a length of 16 residues. The entry retains the CDR3 DNA only, 48 bases that are in frame from base 1. The CDR1 and CDR2 encoded by the germline V gene (reference sequence) are LNHDA and SQIVND. The cohort comprised several hundred healthy bone marrow donors. At the time of sampling, all cohort members were nominally healthy, though unrecorded immune exposures were likely present. The donor tested CMV seronegative and was one of the 352 seronegative cohort members. Every donor gave a peripheral blood sample, and the peripheral blood mononuclear cells from that sample were used for TCR beta sequencing. The Qiagen DNeasy Blood Extraction Kit was used to extract genomic DNA from the blood cell samples.

Rearrangement joined TRBV19 to TRBJ1-5, with TRBD1 identical over 9 junction bases. Material: PBMCs. The sequence was collected from a woman aged 35 to 49 in good health and CMV-seronegative. The CDR3 protein: CASSIHQGQGFQPQHF. In nucleotide form, the sequence is TGTGCCAGTAGTATTCACCAGGGACAGGGATTTCAGCCCCAGCATTTT.